The subject of this entry is one T cell receptor (beta chain). This entry comes from a study of blood T cell repertoires in COVID-19. Study as a whole: Nucleic acid was either cDNA or gDNA, and it came from T cells, B-cell-depleted T cells, or PBMCs.

Original methodology: Nucleated cell counts were estimated from reference gene primer amplification. Assay: immunoSEQ multiplex PCR; the TCRdb copy retains only in-frame clones and omits some. V and J calls and clone size are copied from that table; D and trimming were computed from the DNA. The repertoire holds 250,000 to 300,000 clones, approximately 91% seen once, with approximately 2% in the top ten. The germline CDR1 and CDR2 sequences are SGHRS and YFSETQ. This CDR3 is built from 14 residues. The junction had 11 bases not matched to a gene; V was cut back by 3 bases and J by 9 bases. Sequencing was performed on peripheral blood. This TCR came from a middle-aged man with acute or convalescent COVID-19. The V gene is TRBV5-1, the J gene TRBJ2-7; 8 bases line up with TRBD1. CDR3: CASSSGQGPMGQYF. CDR3 DNA sequence: TGCGCCAGCAGCTCCGGACAGGGCCCAATGGGGCAGTACTTC.